One and the same sample provided the 21 T cell receptor beta chains below, sequenced in a study of blood T cell repertoires in COVID-19. Produced via immunoSEQ multiplex PCR; TCRdb's table is partial and in-frame only. The sample holds about 69,000 clones; roughly 85% are singletons and the top ten take under 3%. The material sequenced was peripheral blood. These receptors came from a man older than 75 with acute or convalescent COVID-19.

The chain employs TRBV9 and TRBJ2-4; a possible D gene is TRBD2 (5 bases). The ends were cut back, 3 bases at V and 4 bases at J, with 8 bases in the middle. Germline-derived CDR1 and CDR2 are SGDLS and YYNGEE. This CDR3 has 13 amino acids. Here the CDR3 reads CASSGGAKNIQYF. CDR3 bases: TGTGCCAGCAGCGGGGGAGCAAAAAACATTCAGTACTTC. Supplemented by reference TRBV9 and TRBJ2-4, the full variable domain reads DSGVTQTPKHLITATGQRVTLRCSPRSGDLSVYWYQQSLDQGLQFLIQYYNGEERAKGNILERFSAQQFPDLHSELNLSSLELGDSALYFCASSGGAKNIQYFGAGTRLSVL.

The V call is TRBV5-6, the J call TRBJ2-6; tentatively, D is TRBD1 (6 bases). Trimming stripped 5 bases from V and 8 bases from J, with 14 bases between. The CDR3 has 14 residues. Germline V gene sequence: CDR1 SGHDT, CDR2 YYEEEE. CDR3: CASSLLDRSNVLTF. For the CDR3, the DNA is TGTGCCAGCAGTTTACTCGACAGGTCCAACGTCCTGACTTTC.

The table lists this clone with a few counts. CDR3 nucleotide sequence: TGTGCCAGCAGCCGGATGGGCCTAGAAGCTTTCTTT. This sequence encodes CASSRMGLEAFF. The chain has TRBV6-5 and TRBJ1-1, with D unclear. CDR3 length: 12 residues. The V gene's germline CDR1 is MNHEY and CDR2 SVGAGI. Trimming shortened V by 6 bases and J by 8 bases, and 13 bases separated the two germline ends.

CDR3 DNA sequence: TGTGCCAGCAGCCTTAGCGGGAGCAATGAGCAGTTCTTC. Translating it yields CASSLSGSNEQFF. The chain has TRBV11-2 and TRBJ2-1; TRBD2 aligns across 9 bases. Germline trimming cut 5 bases from V and 6 bases from J; bases unmatched to any gene: 2. Germline values: CDR1 SGHAT, CDR2 FQNNGV. The length of the CDR3 is 13 residues.

J is TRBJ2-7 and V is TRBV10-3, with TRBD2 matching over 12 bases. The CDR3 covers 13 residues. Trimming at V came to 6 bases and at J to 5 bases, leaving 2 bases not matched to a gene. The germline CDR1 and CDR2 sequences are ENHRY and SYGVKD. CDR3 residues: CAIRLAGGDEQYF. The CDR3 DNA reads as TGTGCCATCAGACTAGCGGGAGGAGACGAGCAGTACTTC.

The chain recombines TRBV27 with TRBJ2-1, with 13 bases lining up with TRBD2. The CDR3 loop spans 13 amino acids. CDR1 is MNHEY and CDR2 is SMNVEV in the germline V gene (reference sequence). With 10 bases clipped from V and 12 bases from J, the junction kept 9 bases outside the gene matches. The CDR3 DNA reads as TGTGCCATCCGGACTAGCGGGGGCCGAGTGCAGTTCTTC. It codes for CAIRTSGGRVQFF.

The chain employs TRBV27 and TRBJ1-3; 8 bases are a match to TRBD1. The CDR3 length is 16 residues. Unmatched junction bases numbered 7, after V lost 6 bases and J lost 0 bases. The germline V gene has CDR1 MNHEY and CDR2 SMNVEV (reference sequence). CDR3 DNA sequence: TGTGCCAGCAGAAGGAAAGGACAGGGCTCTGGAAACACCATATATTTT. Protein product: CASRRKGQGSGNTIYF.

The chain links TRBV5-1 to TRBJ1-4; D possibly corresponds to TRBD1 (6 bases). The CDR3 runs 16 residues. Per the germline V gene, CDR1 is SGHRS and CDR2 is YFSETQ. V dropped 3 bases and J dropped 2 bases, with 14 bases sitting between them. The CDR3 nucleotides read TGCGCCAGCAGCTCTCAGCCACAGGGCACTAATGAAAAACTGTTTTTT. Encoded protein: CASSSQPQGTNEKLFF.

The rearrangement uses TRBV29-1 and TRBJ1-1; D is ambiguous. Deletions cut 7 bases from V and 3 bases from J, with 24 bases between. The V gene's germline CDR1 is SQVTM and CDR2 ANQGSEA. This CDR3 comprises 16 residues. This CDR3 reads CSASLSRFVEDTEAFF. The CDR3 nucleotides are TGCAGCGCATCTCTCAGTAGGTTCGTAGAGGACACTGAAGCTTTCTTT.

The V gene is TRBV6-5, the J gene TRBJ2-7; 7 bases map to TRBD2. The V segment lost 8 bases and the J segment 3 bases; nucleotides outside the gene matches: 7. Germline CDR1 and CDR2: MNHEY and SVGAGI. This CDR3 has 13 residues. This chain's CDR3 is CASQGGSSYEQYF. In DNA, the CDR3 is TGTGCCAGCCAGGGCGGGAGTAGCTACGAGCAGTACTTC.

This sequence joins TRBV2 and TRBJ1-2; the match to TRBD1 covers 8 bases. This CDR3 has 17 residues. V shed 8 bases, J shed 8 bases, and the junction held 22 bases outside the gene matches. Germline CDR1 is SNHLY and CDR2 is FYNNEI. The CDR3 DNA follows: TGTGCCAGCGCCAACCGACCAAGTTCCCAGGACAGGGCGGGCTACACCTTC. Amino acids: CASANRPSSQDRAGYTF. The entire variable domain, with the rest obtained from reference TRBV2 and TRBJ1-2, is as follows: EPEVTQTPSHQVTQMGQEVILRCVPISNHLYFYWYRQILGQKVEFLVSFYNNEISEKSEIFDDQFSVERPDGSNFTLKIRSTKLEDSAMYFCASANRPSSQDRAGYTFGSGTRLTVV.

The chain is built from TRBV27 and TRBJ2-7, with D unresolved. Trimming cost V 4 bases and J 3 bases, with 13 bases left between them. The CDR3 is made up of 14 amino acids. Per the germline V gene, CDR1 is MNHEY and CDR2 is SMNVEV (reference sequence). CDR3 amino acids: CASSSHIPGYEQYF. The DNA of the CDR3 is TGTGCCAGCAGTTCACACATCCCAGGCTACGAGCAGTACTTC.

V gene TRBV5-1 combines with J gene TRBJ2-1; TRBD2 might be the D (6 bases). Deletions cut 5 bases from V and 7 bases from J, with 16 bases between. The germline CDR1 and CDR2 sequences are SGHRS and YFSETQ. The CDR3 has 14 residues. The CDR3 loop reads CASSDLGGWNEQFF. DNA for the CDR3: TGCGCCAGCAGTGACTTGGGAGGATGGAATGAGCAGTTCTTC.

The rearrangement uses TRBV12-3 or TRBV12-4 and TRBJ1-2; D might be TRBD1 (6 bases). The CDR3 consists of 13 residues. V was cut by 7 bases and J by 4 bases, with 13 bases left in between. CDR3 residues: CASTYRASYGYTF. For the CDR3, the DNA is TGTGCCAGCACCTACAGGGCGAGCTATGGCTACACCTTC.

The CDR3 here is CASSQDFLFSGNTIYF. CDR3 DNA sequence: TGTGCCAGCAGCCAAGATTTCCTCTTCTCGGGAAACACCATATATTTT. J is TRBJ1-3 and V is TRBV14; D gene unclear. The CDR3 extends over 16 amino acids. Germline loops: CDR1 SGHDN, CDR2 FVKESK. V lost 0 bases, J lost 4 bases, and 13 bases lay in between.

This chain links TRBV6-1 with TRBJ2-7, with 12 nucleotides matching TRBD1. The CDR3 runs to 18 residues. V lost 4 bases and J lost 1; bases outside the gene matches: 11. Germline loops: CDR1 MNHNS, CDR2 SASEGT. CDR3: CASSGFGTGGFFSYEQYF. The CDR3 DNA reads as TGTGCCAGCAGTGGTTTTGGGACAGGGGGCTTTTTTTCCTACGAGCAGTACTTC.

The chain couples TRBV7-2 to TRBJ2-7, with a tentative D call TRBD1 (5 bases). CDR3 size: 15 residues. With 2 bases removed from V and 2 bases from J, the gap between germline ends came to 13 bases. The germline gives CDR1 SGHTA, CDR2 FQGNSA. As DNA, the CDR3 is TGTGCCAGCAGCTTAATCTTTGCAGGGACCTACGAGCAGTACTTC. It translates to CASSLIFAGTYEQYF.

This CDR3 is CASSLSRPEAFF. CDR3 in DNA: TGTGCCAGCAGTTTGTCCCGTCCGGAAGCTTTCTTT. The chain couples TRBV12-3 or TRBV12-4 to TRBJ1-1; D unclear. The CDR3 covers 12 residues. V dropped 3 bases and J dropped 8 bases, with 10 bases sitting between them.

This clone occurred a few times. The chain combines TRBV30 with TRBJ2-3, with D tentatively TRBD2 (5 bases). The ends were cut back, 3 bases at V and 3 bases at J, with 13 bases in the middle. Germline-derived CDR1 and CDR2 are GTSNPN and SVGIG (reference sequence). CDR3 length equals 14 residues. CDR3 coding DNA: TGTGCCTGGAGCGAGGGCCTAAGGACAGATACGCAGTATTTT. Residues: CAWSEGLRTDTQYF.

The V and J genes are TRBV21-1 and TRBJ2-7; the table's D gene call, TRBD2, was not cross checked with the DNA. TRBV21-1 is reported as a pseudogene. The CDR3 has 14 amino acids. The CDR3 loop reads CASSVTSLDYEQYF. In DNA form, the CDR3 reads TGTGCCAGCAGCGTCACTAGTTTAGACTACGAGCAGTACTTC.

V gene TRBV19 combines with J gene TRBJ1-2; possibly TRBD1 for D (6 bases). This CDR3 has 15 residues. V gave up 3 bases and J gave up 2 bases, with 13 bases separating them. CDR1 LNHDA and CDR2 SQIVND come from the germline V gene (reference sequence). This chain's CDR3 is CASSMSGAVNYGYTF. The DNA of the CDR3 is TGTGCCAGTAGTATGTCAGGGGCAGTGAACTATGGCTACACCTTC. Together with reference TRBV19 and TRBJ1-2, the CDR3 gives the full variable domain: DGGITQSPKYLFRKEGQNVTLSCEQNLNHDAMYWYRQDPGQGLRLIYYSQIVNDFQKGDIAEGYSVSREKKESFPLTVTSAQKNPTAFYLCASSMSGAVNYGYTFGSGTRLTVV.